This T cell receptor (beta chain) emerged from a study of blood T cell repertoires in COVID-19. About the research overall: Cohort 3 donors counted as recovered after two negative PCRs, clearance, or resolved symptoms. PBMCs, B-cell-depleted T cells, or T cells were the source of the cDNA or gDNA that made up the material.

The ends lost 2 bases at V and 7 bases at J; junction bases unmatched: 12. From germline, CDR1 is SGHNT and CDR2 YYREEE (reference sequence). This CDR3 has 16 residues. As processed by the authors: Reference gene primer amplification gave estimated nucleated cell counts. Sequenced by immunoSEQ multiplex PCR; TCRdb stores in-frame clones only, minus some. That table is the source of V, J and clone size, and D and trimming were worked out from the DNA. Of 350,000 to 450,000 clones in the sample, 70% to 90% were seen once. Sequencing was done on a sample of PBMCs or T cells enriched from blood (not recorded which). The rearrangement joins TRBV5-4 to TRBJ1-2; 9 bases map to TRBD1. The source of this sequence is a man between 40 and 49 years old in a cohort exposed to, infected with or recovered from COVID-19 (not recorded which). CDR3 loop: CASSLTYITGGLGYTF. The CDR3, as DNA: TGTGCCAGCAGCTTAACCTATATTACAGGGGGCCTTGGCTACACCTTC.